This record concerns one T cell receptor beta chain sequence. Its antigen is still unknown. Qualities for individual bases were not recorded, and no much larger clone is one base off. Receptors were amplified or captured by PCR. TCR sequencing of DNA from cultured CD4+ T cells used the Oncomine TCR Beta short-read assay at the Johns Hopkins FTIC core. Genomic DNA was extracted from the cultured CD4+ T cells with the QIAamp micro DNA kit. Oncomine TCR Beta libraries from cultured CD4+ T cells were pooled using unique dual indexes and sequenced on an Illumina iSeq 100. In the paper's pipeline: Non-productive sequences were removed, and CDR3s that did not start with C, did not end with F or W, or were shorter than 7 amino acids were discarded. The MANAFEST web application was used to identify antigen-specific clonotypes by comparing peptide-stimulated wells against reference wells and other culture wells. An FDR below 0.05, an odds ratio above 5, and a productive frequency above 0.1% in at least two of three replicate wells were required for clones to be considered positive. A clonotype counted as cross-reactive if it showed significant expansion both in the SARS-CoV-2 spike wells and in at least one common cold coronavirus spike condition. Using R version 3.6.1, CDR3 homology was evaluated through Levenshtein distances (stringdist) along with unrooted phylogenetic trees (ape). In-frame beta chains were kept once TCRdb had trimmed the public reads at Q25 with fastp and called clones with MiXCR. Rows merge per CDR3 protein into single entries with the most common DNA and genes. What appears here as the V and J calls and clone size reflects TCRdb's work, not the paper's. In this sample the table shows roughly 15,000 distinct CDR3 sequences, about 46% of which occur a single time. The biggest ten clones account for around 15% of the sample.

CDR1 and CDR2, per the germline V gene (reference sequence), are DFQATT and SNEGSKA. The CDR3 contains 12 residues, cysteine and phenylalanine counted. The sequence is cut down to CDR3 DNA, 36 bases in frame from base 1. Cut back by 6 bases and 5 bases, the V and J ends lie 12 bases apart. This record comes from a study of vaccination and CD4 T cells after COVID-19 (dated 2022 in TCRdb). Regarding the complete study: Every convalescent patient had a positive nasal swab PCR test for SARS-CoV-2, with mild disease in nine patients and severe disease in one. In some eleven COVID-19 convalescent patients and 4 infection-naive healthy vaccine recipients, researchers compared the spike-specific CD4+ TCR repertoire from before mRNA vaccination with the repertoire from after. For stimulating the cultures, overlapping spike peptide pools were used, derived from SARS-CoV-2 as well as from the common cold coronaviruses HCoV-NL63, HCoV-OC43 and HCoV-229E. Post-COVID blood samples from convalescent patients were collected a median of roughly 100 days after diagnosis, with a range of roughly 30 to 170 days. Six males and four females were included in the convalescent cohort, with two Hispanic individuals, seven Caucasians, two Asians and one multiracial person represented. Post-vaccine blood samples were obtained a median of about 77 days after the second vaccine dose, with a range of about 12 to 241 days. Each participant got two doses of either the Pfizer-BioNTech BNT162b2 vaccine (n=8) or the Moderna mRNA-1273 vaccine (n=2). Control cultures used a CEFX viral epitope pool as positive control, an HIV-1 Nef peptide pool as negative control, or no peptide. Summary of the overall study and its limitations: In convalescent patients, nearly all vaccine-specific clones (304 of 307) were found to be mono-reactive for SARS-CoV-2 spike rather than cross-reactive with common cold coronaviruses. Only a relatively small number of convalescent patients were included in the study, and early timepoints following natural infection were not analyzed. The median number of SARS-CoV-2-reactive clonotypes rose from 20 to 25 after infection to roughly 38 after vaccination, but the change was not significant. In convalescent patients, a median approximately 89% of post-vaccine SARS-CoV-2-reactive clones were detected only after vaccination, suggesting vaccine-specific priming.

The sample's treatment or condition label is to be understood as: approximately 9-day PBMC culture with coronavirus spike peptide pools or control peptides (ViraFEST assay). The ViraFEST assay, used in the study, expanded antigen-specific T cells with peptide pools and then identified the expanded clonotypes through TCR sequencing. The positive SARS-CoV-2 PCR tests of the convalescent patients were dated from March to December 2020, before the Alpha, Beta and Delta variants emerged in the United States. PBMCs were cultured at about 2 million per well in IMDM supplemented with about 5% human AB serum and 9.5 to 10 IU/ml IL-2, with about 11 ug/ml peptide pools added. Half of the culture medium was replaced with fresh IL-2-containing medium on days 3 and 7. Once the cells had been in culture for about 10 days, the EasySep CD4+ T cell isolation kit was used to isolate CD4+ T cells by negative selection. PBMCs were separated from whole blood using Ficoll-Paque Plus gradient centrifugation and then either used fresh or cryopreserved at -140C. Triplicate wells were generally used for each culture condition.

This sequence uses TRBV20-1 and TRBJ2-3; tentative D gene TRBD2, with 5 bases matching. The sample was CD4+ T cells from blood, cultured in vitro. This clonotype was sampled from a human donor who had recovered from COVID-19. Here the CDR3 is given as CSATTRGDTQYF. The nucleotides read TGCAGTGCCACGACCCGGGGAGATACGCAGTATTTT.